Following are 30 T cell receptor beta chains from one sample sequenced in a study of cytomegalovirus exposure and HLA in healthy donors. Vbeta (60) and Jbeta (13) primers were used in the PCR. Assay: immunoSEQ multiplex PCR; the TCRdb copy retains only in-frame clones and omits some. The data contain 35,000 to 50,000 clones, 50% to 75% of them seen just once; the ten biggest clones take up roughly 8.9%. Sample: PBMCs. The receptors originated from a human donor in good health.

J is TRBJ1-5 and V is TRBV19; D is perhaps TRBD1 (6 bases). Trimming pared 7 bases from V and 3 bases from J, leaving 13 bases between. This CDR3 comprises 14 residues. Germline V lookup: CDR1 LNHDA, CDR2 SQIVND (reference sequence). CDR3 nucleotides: TGTGCCAGTACAGAAGACAGGATCAATCAGCCCCAGCATTTT. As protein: CASTEDRINQPQHF.

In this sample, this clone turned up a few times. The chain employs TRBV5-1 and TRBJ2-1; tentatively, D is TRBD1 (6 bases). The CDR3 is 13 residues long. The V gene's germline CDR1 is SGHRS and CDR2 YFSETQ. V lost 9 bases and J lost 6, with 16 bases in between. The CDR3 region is CATRQERSNEQFF. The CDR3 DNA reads TGCGCCACCCGACAGGAGCGAAGCAATGAGCAGTTCTTC.

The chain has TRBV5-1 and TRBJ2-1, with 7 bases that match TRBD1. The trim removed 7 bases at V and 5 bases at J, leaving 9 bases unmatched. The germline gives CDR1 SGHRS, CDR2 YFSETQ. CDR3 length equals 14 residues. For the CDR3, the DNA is TGCGCCAGCTGCCAACAGGGGATGGACAATGAGCAGTTCTTC. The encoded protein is CASCQQGMDNEQFF.

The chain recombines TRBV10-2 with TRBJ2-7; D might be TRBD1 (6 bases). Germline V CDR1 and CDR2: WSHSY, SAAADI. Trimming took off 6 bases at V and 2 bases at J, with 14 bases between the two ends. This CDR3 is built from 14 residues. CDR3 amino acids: CASSRDILTYEQYF. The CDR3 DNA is TGCGCCAGCAGCAGGGACATCTTGACCTACGAGCAGTACTTC.

CDR3 region: CATLLGPGNTIYF. The CDR3 DNA reads as TGTGCCACCCTATTGGGGCCTGGAAACACCATATATTTT. This chain uses TRBV10-3 with TRBJ1-3; D possibly corresponds to TRBD1 (5 bases). This CDR3 has 13 residues. V shed 10 bases and J shed 2 bases, with 12 bases lying between them. Germline values: CDR1 ENHRY, CDR2 SYGVKD.

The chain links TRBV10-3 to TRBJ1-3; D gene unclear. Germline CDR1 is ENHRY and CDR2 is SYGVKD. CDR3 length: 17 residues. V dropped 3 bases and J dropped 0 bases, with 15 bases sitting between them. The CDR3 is CAISDYSRQSSGNTIYF. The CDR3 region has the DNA TGTGCCATCAGTGATTACTCCCGACAAAGCTCTGGAAACACCATATATTTT.

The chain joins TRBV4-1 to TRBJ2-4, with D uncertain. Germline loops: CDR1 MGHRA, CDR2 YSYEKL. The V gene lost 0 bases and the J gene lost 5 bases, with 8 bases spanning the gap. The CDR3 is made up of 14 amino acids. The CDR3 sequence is CASSQERHENIQYF. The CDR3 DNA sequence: TGCGCCAGCAGCCAAGAGAGGCACGAAAACATTCAGTACTTC.

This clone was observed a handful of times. CDR3 in DNA: TGTGCCAGCACAACCGGCGGGTGGACAGGGCCCTCCTACGAGCAGTACTTC. Residues: CASTTGGWTGPSYEQYF. The chain couples TRBV28 to TRBJ2-7, with 8 nucleotides matching TRBD1. V was pared by 7 bases and J by 0 bases, with 14 bases of the junction left unmatched. Germline loops: CDR1 MDHEN, CDR2 SYDVKM. The CDR3 has 17 residues.

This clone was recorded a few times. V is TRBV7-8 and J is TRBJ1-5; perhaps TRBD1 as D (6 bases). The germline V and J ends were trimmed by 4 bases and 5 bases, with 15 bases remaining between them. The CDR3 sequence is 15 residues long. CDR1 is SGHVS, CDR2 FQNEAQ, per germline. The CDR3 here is CASSSEQGGDQPQHF. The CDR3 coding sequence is TGTGCCAGCAGCTCGGAACAGGGAGGGGATCAGCCCCAGCATTTT.

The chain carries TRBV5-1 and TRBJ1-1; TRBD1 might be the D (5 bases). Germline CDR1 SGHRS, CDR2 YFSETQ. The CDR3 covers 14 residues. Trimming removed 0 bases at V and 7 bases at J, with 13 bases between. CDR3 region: CASSLAVGGNEAFF. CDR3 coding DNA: TGCGCCAGCAGCTTGGCCGTGGGGGGGAATGAAGCTTTCTTT. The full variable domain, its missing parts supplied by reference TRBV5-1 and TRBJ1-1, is KAGVTQTPRYLIKTRGQQVTLSCSPISGHRSVSWYQQTPGQGLQFLFEYFSETQRNKGNFPGRFSGRQFSNSRSEMNVSTLELGDSALYLCASSLAVGGNEAFFGQGTRLTVV.

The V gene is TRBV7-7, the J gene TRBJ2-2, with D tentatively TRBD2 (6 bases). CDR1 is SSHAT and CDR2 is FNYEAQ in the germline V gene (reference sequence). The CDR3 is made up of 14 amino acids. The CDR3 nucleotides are TGTGCTAGCCGTACGCGGGGGAACACCGGGGAGCTGTTTTTT. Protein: CASRTRGNTGELFF.

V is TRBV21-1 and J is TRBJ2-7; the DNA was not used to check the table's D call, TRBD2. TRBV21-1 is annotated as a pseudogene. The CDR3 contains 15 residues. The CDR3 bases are TGTGCCAGCAGCAAATCGACAGGACTAGCGGGGCCGCAGTACTTC. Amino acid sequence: CASSKSTGLAGPQYF.

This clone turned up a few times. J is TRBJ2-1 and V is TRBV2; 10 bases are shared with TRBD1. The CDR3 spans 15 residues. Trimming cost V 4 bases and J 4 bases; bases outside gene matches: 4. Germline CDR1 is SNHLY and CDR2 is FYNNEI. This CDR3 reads CASSGDRGQYNEQFF. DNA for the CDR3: TGTGCCAGCAGTGGAGACAGGGGGCAGTACAATGAGCAGTTCTTC.

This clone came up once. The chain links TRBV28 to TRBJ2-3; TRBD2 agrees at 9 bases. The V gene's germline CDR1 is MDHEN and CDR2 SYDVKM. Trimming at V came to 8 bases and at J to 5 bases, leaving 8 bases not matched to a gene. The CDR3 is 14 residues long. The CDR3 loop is CASEPAGGRDTQYF. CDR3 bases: TGTGCCAGCGAGCCAGCGGGGGGAAGAGATACGCAGTATTTT.

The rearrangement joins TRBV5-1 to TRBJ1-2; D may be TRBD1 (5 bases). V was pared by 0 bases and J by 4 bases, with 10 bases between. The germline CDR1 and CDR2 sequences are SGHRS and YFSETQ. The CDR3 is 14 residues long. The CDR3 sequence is CASSLVGRGYGYTF. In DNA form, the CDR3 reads TGCGCCAGCAGCTTGGTGGGTAGGGGCTATGGCTACACCTTC.

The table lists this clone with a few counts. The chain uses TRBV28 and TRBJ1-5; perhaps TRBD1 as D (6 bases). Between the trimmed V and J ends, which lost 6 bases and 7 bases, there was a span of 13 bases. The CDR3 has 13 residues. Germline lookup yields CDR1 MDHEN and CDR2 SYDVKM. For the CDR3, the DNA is TGTGCCAGCAGACAGGGCTCGGGGCAGCCCCAGCATTTT. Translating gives CASRQGSGQPQHF.

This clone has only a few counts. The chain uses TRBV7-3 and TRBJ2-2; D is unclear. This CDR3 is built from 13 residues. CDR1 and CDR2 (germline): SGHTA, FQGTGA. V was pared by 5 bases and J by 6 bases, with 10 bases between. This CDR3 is CASSARGAGELFF. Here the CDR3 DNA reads TGTGCCAGCAGCGCGCGTGGTGCCGGGGAGCTGTTTTTT.

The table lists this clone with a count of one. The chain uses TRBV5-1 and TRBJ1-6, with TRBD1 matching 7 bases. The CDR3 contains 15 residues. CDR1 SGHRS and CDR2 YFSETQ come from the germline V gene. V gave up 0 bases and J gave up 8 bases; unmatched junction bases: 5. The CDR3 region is CASSLEGQKDSPLHF. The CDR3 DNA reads TGCGCCAGCAGCTTGGAGGGACAGAAGGATTCACCCCTCCACTTT.

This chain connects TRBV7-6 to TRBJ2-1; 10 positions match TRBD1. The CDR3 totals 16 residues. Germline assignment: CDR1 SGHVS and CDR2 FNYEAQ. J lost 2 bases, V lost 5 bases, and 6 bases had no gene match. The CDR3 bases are TGTGCCAGCAGCCGGATGACAGGGGGCCCCTACAATGAGCAGTTCTTC. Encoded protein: CASSRMTGGPYNEQFF.

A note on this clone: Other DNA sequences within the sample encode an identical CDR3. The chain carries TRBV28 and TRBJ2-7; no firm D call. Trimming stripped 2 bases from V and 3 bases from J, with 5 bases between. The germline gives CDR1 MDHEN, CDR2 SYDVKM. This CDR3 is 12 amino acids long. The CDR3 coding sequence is TGTGCCAGCAGTTTAGGCGGCTACGAGCAGTACTTC. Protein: CASSLGGYEQYF.

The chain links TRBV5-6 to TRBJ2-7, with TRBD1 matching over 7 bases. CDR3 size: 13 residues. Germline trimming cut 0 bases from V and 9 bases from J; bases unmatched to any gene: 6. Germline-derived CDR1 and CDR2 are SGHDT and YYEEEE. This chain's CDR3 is CASSLGQGVWQYF. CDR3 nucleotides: TGTGCCAGCAGCTTGGGACAGGGAGTTTGGCAGTACTTC.

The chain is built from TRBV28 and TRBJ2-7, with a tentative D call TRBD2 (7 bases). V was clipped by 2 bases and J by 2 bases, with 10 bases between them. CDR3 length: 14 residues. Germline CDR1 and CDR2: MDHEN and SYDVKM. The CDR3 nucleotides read TGTGCCAGCAGTTTAGAGGGGGGGCCCTACGAGCAGTACTTC. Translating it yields CASSLEGGPYEQYF.

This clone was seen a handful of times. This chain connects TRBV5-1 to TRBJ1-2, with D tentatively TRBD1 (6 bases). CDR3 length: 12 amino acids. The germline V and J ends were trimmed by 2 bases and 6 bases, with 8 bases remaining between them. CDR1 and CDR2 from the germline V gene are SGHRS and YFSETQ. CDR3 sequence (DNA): TGCGCCAGCAGCTTACAGGGTAATGGCTACACCTTC. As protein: CASSLQGNGYTF.

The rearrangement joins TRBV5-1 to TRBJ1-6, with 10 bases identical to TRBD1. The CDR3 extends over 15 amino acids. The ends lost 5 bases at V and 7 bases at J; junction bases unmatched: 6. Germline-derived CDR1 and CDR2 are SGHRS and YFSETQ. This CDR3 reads CASRPPDRGNSPLHF. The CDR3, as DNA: TGCGCCAGCAGACCGCCGGACAGGGGGAATTCACCCCTCCACTTT.

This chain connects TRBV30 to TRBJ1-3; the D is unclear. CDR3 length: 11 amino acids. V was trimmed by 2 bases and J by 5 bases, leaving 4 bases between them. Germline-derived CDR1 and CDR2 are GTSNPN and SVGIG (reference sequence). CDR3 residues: CAWSRRNTIYF. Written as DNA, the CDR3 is TGTGCCTGGAGTCGTAGAAACACCATATATTTT. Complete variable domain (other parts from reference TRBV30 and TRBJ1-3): SQTIHQWPATLVQPVGSPLSLECTVEGTSNPNLYWYRQAAGRGLQLLFYSVGIGQISSEVPQNLSASRPQDRQFILSSKKLLLSDSGFYLCAWSRRNTIYFGEGSWLTVV.

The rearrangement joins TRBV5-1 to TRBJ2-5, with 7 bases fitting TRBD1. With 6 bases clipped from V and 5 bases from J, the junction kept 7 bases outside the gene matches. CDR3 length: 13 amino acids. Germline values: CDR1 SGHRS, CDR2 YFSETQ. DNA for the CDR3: TGCGCCAGCACTGCACAGGGGCGGGAGACCCAGTACTTC. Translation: CASTAQGRETQYF.

The CDR3 DNA reads TGTGCCTGGGGAACAGGGAGCTCCTACAATGAGCAGTTCTTC. This gives the protein CAWGTGSSYNEQFF. The V gene is TRBV30, the J gene TRBJ2-1, with a possible D match to TRBD1 (6 bases). V was clipped by 5 bases and J by 0 bases, with 11 bases between them. Germline V gene lookup returns CDR1 GTSNPN and CDR2 SVGIG (reference sequence). The CDR3 consists of 14 residues.

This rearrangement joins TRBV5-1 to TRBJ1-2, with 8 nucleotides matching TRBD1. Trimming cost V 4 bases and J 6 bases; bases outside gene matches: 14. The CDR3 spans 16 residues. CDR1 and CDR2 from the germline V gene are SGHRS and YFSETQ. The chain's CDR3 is CASSLPQTGEKNGYTF. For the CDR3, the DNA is TGCGCCAGCAGCCTACCTCAGACAGGGGAGAAGAATGGCTACACCTTC.

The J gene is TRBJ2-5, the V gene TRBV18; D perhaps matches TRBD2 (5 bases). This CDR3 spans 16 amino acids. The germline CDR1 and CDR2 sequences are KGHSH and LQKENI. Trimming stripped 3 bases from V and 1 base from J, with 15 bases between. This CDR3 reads CASSPSRPGIQETQYF. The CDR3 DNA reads TGTGCCAGCTCACCTTCCCGACCCGGGATCCAAGAGACCCAGTACTTC. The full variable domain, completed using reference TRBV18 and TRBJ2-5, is NAGVMQNPRHLVRRRGQEARLRCSPMKGHSHVYWYRQLPEEGLKFMVYLQKENIIDESGMPKERFSAEFPKEGPSILRIQQVVRGDSAAYFCASSPSRPGIQETQYFGPGTRLLVL.

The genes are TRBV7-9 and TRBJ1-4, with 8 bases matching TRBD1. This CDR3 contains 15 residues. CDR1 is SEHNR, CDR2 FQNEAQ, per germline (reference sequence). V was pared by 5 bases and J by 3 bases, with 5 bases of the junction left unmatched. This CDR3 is CASSPGTGPNEKLFF. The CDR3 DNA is TGTGCCAGCAGCCCCGGGACAGGCCCTAATGAAAAACTGTTTTTT.